The 12 T cell receptor beta chains below come from one sample, sequenced in a study of beta chain features in type 1 diabetes. Reverse transcription of all isolated RNA meant that expressed TCRB transcripts were sequenced. The data were produced by immunoSEQ multiplex PCR, yet TCRdb's version contains in-frame clones alone and is incomplete. The table includes 350,000 to 450,000 clones, roughly 16% detected once. Material for sequencing was naive CD4+ T cells from blood. The receptor source for this set is a woman aged 18-30 years in good health.

This clone was picked up a small number of times. The rearrangement joins TRBV28 to TRBJ2-7; TRBD2 is a possible D gene (5 bases). Germline values: CDR1 MDHEN, CDR2 SYDVKM. This CDR3 has 16 amino acids. The V end lost 6 bases, the J end lost 0 bases, and 18 bases lay between the germline ends. The CDR3 loop is CASRRAGSLLSYEQYF. Written as DNA, the CDR3 is TGTGCCAGCAGGCGGGCAGGAAGTCTCCTCTCCTACGAGCAGTACTTC.

This chain connects TRBV9 to TRBJ1-4, with no clear D. Trimming shortened V by 5 bases and J by 0 bases, and 17 bases separated the two germline ends. CDR3 length equals 17 residues. Germline V gives CDR1 SGDLS, CDR2 YYNGEE. The CDR3, as DNA: TGTGCCAGCAGTCCGTCTCCTCTGAGGGCAACTAATGAAAAACTGTTTTTT. Its protein is CASSPSPLRATNEKLFF.

The rearrangement links TRBV7-2 to TRBJ2-3; 8 bases map to TRBD2. Germline V lookup: CDR1 SGHTA, CDR2 FQGNSA. This CDR3 is built from 14 residues. With 1 base clipped from V and 9 bases from J, the junction kept 6 bases outside the gene matches. The CDR3 nucleotides read TGTGCCAGCAGCTTAGACTGGCGGGAGGCCACGCAGTATTTT. Encoded protein: CASSLDWREATQYF.

This clone was detected only a few times. The V gene is TRBV14, the J gene TRBJ2-7; 10 bases match TRBD1. Germline V CDR1 and CDR2: SGHDN, FVKESK. This CDR3 is 11 amino acids long. After removal of 8 bases from V and 12 bases from J, the junction contained 7 bases not matched to a gene. The CDR3 loop is CASREGQGWYF. The CDR3 DNA sequence: TGTGCCAGCCGTGAGGGACAGGGGTGGTACTTC.

In its sample, this clone was seen a few times. The sample carries other DNA sequences with the same CDR3. The chain employs TRBV30 and TRBJ1-3; D is unclear. The V gene's germline CDR1 is GTSNPN and CDR2 SVGIG (reference sequence). V gave up 0 bases and J gave up 1 base, with 4 bases separating them. The CDR3 length is 13 residues. The CDR3 sequence is CAWSVSSGNTIYF. The CDR3 nucleotides read TGTGCCTGGAGTGTATCGTCTGGAAACACCATATATTTT. Variable domain in full (rest from reference TRBV30 and TRBJ1-3): SQTIHQWPATLVQPVGSPLSLECTVEGTSNPNLYWYRQAAGRGLQLLFYSVGIGQISSEVPQNLSASRPQDRQFILSSKKLLLSDSGFYLCAWSVSSGNTIYFGEGSWLTVV.

In this sample, this clone turned up a few times. The rearrangement joins TRBV10-3 to TRBJ2-5; weak D call: TRBD1 (6 bases). The V and J ends lost 5 bases and 3 bases respectively, with 10 bases between them. CDR3 size: 13 residues. Per germline, CDR1 ENHRY and CDR2 SYGVKD. As DNA, the CDR3 is TGTGCCATCAGTATGGCAGGGGAAGAGACCCAGTACTTC. Protein sequence: CAISMAGEETQYF.

The sample holds a few counts of this clone. V usage is TRBV30 and J usage is TRBJ1-1; D may be TRBD1 (5 bases). The CDR3 is 13 residues long. Germline V gene lookup returns CDR1 GTSNPN and CDR2 SVGIG (reference sequence). Trimming stripped 2 bases from V and 5 bases from J, with 12 bases between. This chain's CDR3 is CAWSTVGGTEAFF. As DNA, the CDR3 is TGTGCCTGGAGTACTGTCGGGGGGACTGAAGCTTTCTTT.

The gene calls are TRBV14 and TRBJ2-7; 8 bases line up with TRBD1. This CDR3 has 16 amino acids. Germline V gene sequence: CDR1 SGHDN, CDR2 FVKESK. V trimming: 6 bases; J trimming: 5 bases; junction bases outside the gene matches: 15. The CDR3 DNA reads TGTGCCAGCAGTCACGGCCGGACAGGGAAGACCAACGAGCAGTACTTC. Protein sequence: CASSHGRTGKTNEQYF. Supplemented by reference TRBV14 and TRBJ2-7, the full variable domain reads EAGVTQFPSHSVIEKGQTVTLRCDPISGHDNLYWYRRVMGKEIKFLLHFVKESKQDESGMPNNRFLAERTGGTYSTLKVQPAELEDSGVYFCASSHGRTGKTNEQYFGPGTRLTVT.

The chain links TRBV29-1 to TRBJ2-1, with D perhaps matching TRBD2 (5 bases). CDR3 length: 12 amino acids. V shed 4 bases and J shed 5 bases, with 9 bases lying between them. Germline V CDR1 and CDR2: SQVTM, ANQGSEA. CDR3 loop: CSVGRVNNEQFF. DNA for the CDR3: TGCAGCGTTGGGCGGGTTAACAATGAGCAGTTCTTC.

With respect to this clone: Other DNA sequences in the sample encode the same CDR3. J is TRBJ1-1 and V is TRBV29-1; D is unclear. CDR3 length: 13 amino acids. Looked up from germline, CDR1 is SQVTM and CDR2 is ANQGSEA. V shed 3 bases and J shed 1 base, with 9 bases lying between them. CDR3 sequence reads: CSVEGRSNTEAFF. Here the CDR3 DNA reads TGCAGCGTTGAGGGCAGGTCGAACACTGAAGCTTTCTTT. The variable domain in full, with the rest retrieved from reference TRBV29-1 and TRBJ1-1, is SAVISQKPSRDICQRGTSLTIQCQVDSQVTMMFWYRQQPGQSLTLIATANQGSEATYESGFVIDKFPISRPNLTFSTLTVSNMSPEDSSIYLCSVEGRSNTEAFFGQGTRLTVV.

This clone came up a few times. This chain connects TRBV4-1 to TRBJ2-2; 11 bases are a match to TRBD2. V lost 2 bases, J lost 5 bases, and 7 bases stayed unmatched. Germline CDR1 reads MGHRA; CDR2 reads YSYEKL. CDR3 size: 17 residues. The CDR3 bases are TGCGCCAGCAGCCAACCTACTAGCGGGAGACGAACCGGGGAGCTGTTTTTT. It encodes CASSQPTSGRRTGELFF.

This clone has more than one count but fewer than ten. The chain's CDR3 is CATSRGPGYEQYF. CDR3 DNA sequence: TGTGCCACCAGCAGAGGTCCGGGCTACGAGCAGTACTTC. The chain couples TRBV15 to TRBJ2-7; D is ambiguous. With 1 base removed from V and 3 bases from J, the gap between germline ends came to 7 bases. The CDR3 contains 13 residues. The germline gives CDR1 LNHNV, CDR2 YYDKDF (reference sequence).